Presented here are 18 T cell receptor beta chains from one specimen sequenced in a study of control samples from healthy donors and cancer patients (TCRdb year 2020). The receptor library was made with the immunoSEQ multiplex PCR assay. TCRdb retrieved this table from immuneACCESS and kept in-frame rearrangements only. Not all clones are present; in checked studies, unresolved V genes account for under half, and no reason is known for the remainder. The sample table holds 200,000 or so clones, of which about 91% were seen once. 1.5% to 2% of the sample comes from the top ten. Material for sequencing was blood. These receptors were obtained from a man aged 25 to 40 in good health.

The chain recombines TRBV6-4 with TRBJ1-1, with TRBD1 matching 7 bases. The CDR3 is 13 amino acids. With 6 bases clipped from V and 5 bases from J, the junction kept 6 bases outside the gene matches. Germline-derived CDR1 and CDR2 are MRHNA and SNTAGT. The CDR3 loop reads CASSRKQGTEAFF. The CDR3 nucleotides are TGTGCCAGCAGCCGCAAACAGGGGACTGAAGCTTTCTTT.

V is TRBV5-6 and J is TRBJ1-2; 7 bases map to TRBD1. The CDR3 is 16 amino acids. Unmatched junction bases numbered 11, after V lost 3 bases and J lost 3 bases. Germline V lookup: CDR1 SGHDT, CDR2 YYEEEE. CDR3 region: CASSWSGQGVYYGYTF. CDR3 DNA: TGTGCCAGCAGCTGGTCGGGGCAGGGGGTATACTATGGCTACACCTTC.

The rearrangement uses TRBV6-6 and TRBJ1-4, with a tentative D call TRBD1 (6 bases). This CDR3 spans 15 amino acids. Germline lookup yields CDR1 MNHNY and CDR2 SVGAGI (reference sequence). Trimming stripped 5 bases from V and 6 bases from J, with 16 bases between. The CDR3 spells CASSTPPGGHEKLFF. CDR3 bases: TGTGCCAGCAGTACCCCGCCCGGGGGGCATGAAAAACTGTTTTTT.

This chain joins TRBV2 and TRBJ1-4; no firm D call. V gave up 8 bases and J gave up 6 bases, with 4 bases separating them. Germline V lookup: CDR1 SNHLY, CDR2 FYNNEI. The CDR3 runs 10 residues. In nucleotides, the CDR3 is TGTGCCAGCTTTTATGAAAAACTGTTTTTT. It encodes CASFYEKLFF.

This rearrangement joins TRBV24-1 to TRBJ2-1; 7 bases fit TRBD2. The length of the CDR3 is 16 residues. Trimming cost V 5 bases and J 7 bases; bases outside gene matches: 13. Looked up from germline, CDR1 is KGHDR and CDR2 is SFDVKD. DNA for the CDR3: TGTGCCACCAGTGTCCATCGGGCGGGGGAGAGGAATGAGCAGTTCTTC. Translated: CATSVHRAGERNEQFF.

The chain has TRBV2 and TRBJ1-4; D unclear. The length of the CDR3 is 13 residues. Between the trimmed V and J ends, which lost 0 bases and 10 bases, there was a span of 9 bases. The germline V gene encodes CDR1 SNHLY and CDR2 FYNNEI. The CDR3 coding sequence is TGTGCCAGCAGTGAAGCGCCAAATTTAAAACTGTTTTTT. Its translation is CASSEAPNLKLFF.

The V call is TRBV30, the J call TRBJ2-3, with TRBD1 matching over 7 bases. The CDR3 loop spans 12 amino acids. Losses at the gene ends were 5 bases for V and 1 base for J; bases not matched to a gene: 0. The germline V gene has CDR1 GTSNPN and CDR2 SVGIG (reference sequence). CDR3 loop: CAWDRGTDTQYF. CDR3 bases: TGTGCCTGGGACAGGGGCACAGATACGCAGTATTTT.

The CDR3 nucleotides are TGTGCCAGCTCACCAGAGGGGACTAATGAAAAACTGTTTTTT. Translation: CASSPEGTNEKLFF. This chain uses TRBV18 with TRBJ1-4, with D tentatively TRBD1 (5 bases). CDR1 KGHSH and CDR2 LQKENI come from the germline V gene. V was cut by 2 bases and J by 2 bases, with 6 bases left in between. The CDR3 has 14 amino acids.

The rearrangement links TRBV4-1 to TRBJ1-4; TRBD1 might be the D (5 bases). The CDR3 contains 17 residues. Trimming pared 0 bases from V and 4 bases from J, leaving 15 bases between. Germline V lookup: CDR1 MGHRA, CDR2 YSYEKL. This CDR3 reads CASSQDLETAHNEKLFF. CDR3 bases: TGCGCCAGCAGCCAAGATCTCGAGACAGCTCATAATGAAAAACTGTTTTTT.

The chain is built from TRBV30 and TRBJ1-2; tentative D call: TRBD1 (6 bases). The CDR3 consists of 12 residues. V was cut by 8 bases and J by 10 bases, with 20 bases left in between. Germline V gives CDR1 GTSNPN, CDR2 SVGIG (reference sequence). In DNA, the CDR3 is TGTGCCCTCGATCCGGGACATTATTTCTACACCTTC. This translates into CALDPGHYFYTF. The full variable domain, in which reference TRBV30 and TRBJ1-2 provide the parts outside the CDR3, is SQTIHQWPATLVQPVGSPLSLECTVEGTSNPNLYWYRQAAGRGLQLLFYSVGIGQISSEVPQNLSASRPQDRQFILSSKKLLLSDSGFYLCALDPGHYFYTFGSGTRLTVV.

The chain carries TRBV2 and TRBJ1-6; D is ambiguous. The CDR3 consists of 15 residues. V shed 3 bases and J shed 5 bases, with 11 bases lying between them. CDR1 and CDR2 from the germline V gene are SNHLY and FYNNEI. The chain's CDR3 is CASSERGLDNSPLHF. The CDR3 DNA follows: TGTGCCAGCAGTGAGCGGGGTCTGGATAATTCACCCCTCCACTTT.

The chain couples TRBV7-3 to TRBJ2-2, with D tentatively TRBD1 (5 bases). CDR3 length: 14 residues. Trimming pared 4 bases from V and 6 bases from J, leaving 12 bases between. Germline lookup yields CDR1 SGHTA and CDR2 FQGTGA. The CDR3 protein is CASSSRTGPGELFF. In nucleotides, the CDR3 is TGTGCCAGCAGCTCCCGCACAGGCCCCGGGGAGCTGTTTTTT.

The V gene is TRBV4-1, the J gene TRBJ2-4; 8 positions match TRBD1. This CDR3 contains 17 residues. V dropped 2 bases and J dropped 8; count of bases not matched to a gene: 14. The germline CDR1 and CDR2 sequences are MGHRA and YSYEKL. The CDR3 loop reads CASSQIDLVQGAHIQYF. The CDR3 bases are TGCGCCAGCAGCCAAATCGATCTGGTGCAGGGGGCGCACATTCAGTACTTC.

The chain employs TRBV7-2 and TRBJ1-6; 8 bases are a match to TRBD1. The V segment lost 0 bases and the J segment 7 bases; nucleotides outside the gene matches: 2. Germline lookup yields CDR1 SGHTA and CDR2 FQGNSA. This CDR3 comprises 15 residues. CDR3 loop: CASSLAGQGNSPLHF. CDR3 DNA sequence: TGTGCCAGCAGCTTAGCCGGACAGGGAAATTCACCCCTCCACTTT. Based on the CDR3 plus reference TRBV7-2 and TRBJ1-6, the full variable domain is GAGVSQSPSNKVTEKGKDVELRCDPISGHTALYWYRQSLGQGLEFLIYFQGNSAPDKSGLPSDRFSAERTGGSVSTLTIQRTQQEDSAVYLCASSLAGQGNSPLHFGNGTRLTVT.

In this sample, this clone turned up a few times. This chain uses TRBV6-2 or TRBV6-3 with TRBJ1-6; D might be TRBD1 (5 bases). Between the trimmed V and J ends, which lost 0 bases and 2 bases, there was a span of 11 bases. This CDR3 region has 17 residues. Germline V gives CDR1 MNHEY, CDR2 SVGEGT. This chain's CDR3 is CASSYSKRGPYNSPLHF. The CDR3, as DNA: TGTGCCAGCAGTTACTCGAAAAGGGGACCCTATAATTCACCCCTCCACTTT.

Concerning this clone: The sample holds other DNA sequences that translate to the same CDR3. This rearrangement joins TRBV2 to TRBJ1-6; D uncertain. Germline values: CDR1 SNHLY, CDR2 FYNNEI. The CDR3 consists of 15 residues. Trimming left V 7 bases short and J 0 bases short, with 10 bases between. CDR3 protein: CASMGGSSYNSPLHF. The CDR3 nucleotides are TGTGCCAGCATGGGAGGGAGCTCCTATAATTCACCCCTCCACTTT.

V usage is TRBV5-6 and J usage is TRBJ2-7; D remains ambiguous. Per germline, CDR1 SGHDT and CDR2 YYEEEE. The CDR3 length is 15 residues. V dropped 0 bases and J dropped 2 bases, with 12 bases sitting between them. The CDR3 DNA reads TGTGCCAGCAGCTTGGCCCGCAGGATCACCTACGAGCAGTACTTC. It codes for CASSLARRITYEQYF.

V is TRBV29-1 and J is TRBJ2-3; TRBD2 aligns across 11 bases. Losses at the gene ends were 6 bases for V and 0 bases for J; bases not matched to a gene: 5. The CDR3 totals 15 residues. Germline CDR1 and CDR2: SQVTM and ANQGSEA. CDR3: CSVKLAGESTDTQYF. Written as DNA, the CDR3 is TGCAGCGTCAAACTAGCGGGGGAGAGCACAGATACGCAGTATTTT.